This passage covers 6 T cell receptor beta chains from one sample sequenced in a study of blood T cell repertoires in COVID-19 (TCRdb year 2020). The library came from the immunoSEQ multiplex PCR assay. The source is immuneACCESS, and TCRdb retained only in-frame sequences with V and J called. Part of the clones is not carried over; for the studies checked, unresolved V genes explain less than half of this, and the remainder is unexplained. For this sample the table gives 110,000 or so clones, of which over 80% were detected only once. The ten largest clones capture around 4.5% of the sample. The sequencing sample was made of peripheral blood. The source is a woman between 50 and 59 years old with acute or convalescent COVID-19.

The chain employs TRBV20-1 and TRBJ1-5; D is ambiguous. Germline V gene data show CDR1 as DFQATT and CDR2 as SNEGSKA (reference sequence). The V and J ends lost 3 bases and 3 bases respectively, with 12 bases between them. The CDR3 runs 14 residues. Here the CDR3 DNA reads TGCAGTGCTAGTTCGGACGGACTCAATCAGCCCCAGCATTTT. Translated, it gives CSASSDGLNQPQHF.

The chain couples TRBV6-1 to TRBJ1-2; D not certain. Germline CDR1 reads MNHNS; CDR2 reads SASEGT. V lost 1 base, J lost 8 bases, and 11 bases lay in between. The CDR3 is 13 residues long. This CDR3 is CASSEGEVGGYTF. DNA for the CDR3: TGTGCCAGCAGTGAAGGGGAGGTCGGCGGCTACACCTTC.

This chain joins TRBV4-3 and TRBJ2-7; D possibly corresponds to TRBD2 (6 bases). The length of the CDR3 is 15 residues. Per the germline V gene, CDR1 is LGHNA and CDR2 is YSLEER. V lost 0 bases and J 4 bases, leaving 13 bases between the germline ends. CDR3 coding DNA: TGCGCCAGCAGCCAAGATGAATGGGGGGAATACGAGCAGTACTTC. Residues: CASSQDEWGEYEQYF.

V gene TRBV12-3 or TRBV12-4 combines with J gene TRBJ1-5; D is unclear. V was trimmed by 4 bases and J by 7 bases, leaving 8 bases between them. This CDR3 contains 12 residues. The DNA for the CDR3 is TGTGCCAGCAGTTCGGCGGGGCAGCCCCAGCATTTT. Protein sequence: CASSSAGQPQHF.

The sample holds one count of this clone. J is TRBJ2-7 and V is TRBV6-2 or TRBV6-3; TRBD1 matches at 7 bases. The trim removed 2 bases at V and 4 bases at J, leaving 8 bases unmatched. This CDR3 spans 15 amino acids. CDR1 and CDR2 from the germline V gene are MNHEY and SVGEGT. For the CDR3, the DNA is TGTGCCAGCAGTTACAGCCCGGGACAGCGATACGAGCAGTACTTC. It encodes CASSYSPGQRYEQYF.

The V gene is TRBV6-4, the J gene TRBJ1-1; 11 nucleotides match TRBD1. J gave up 11 bases and V 6 bases, and 11 bases lay outside the gene matches. CDR3 length: 14 residues. In germline, CDR1 is MRHNA, CDR2 SNTAGT. CDR3 sequence: CASSPGQGGTKAFF. The CDR3 DNA follows: TGTGCCAGCAGCCCGGGACAGGGGGGAACGAAGGCTTTCTTT.